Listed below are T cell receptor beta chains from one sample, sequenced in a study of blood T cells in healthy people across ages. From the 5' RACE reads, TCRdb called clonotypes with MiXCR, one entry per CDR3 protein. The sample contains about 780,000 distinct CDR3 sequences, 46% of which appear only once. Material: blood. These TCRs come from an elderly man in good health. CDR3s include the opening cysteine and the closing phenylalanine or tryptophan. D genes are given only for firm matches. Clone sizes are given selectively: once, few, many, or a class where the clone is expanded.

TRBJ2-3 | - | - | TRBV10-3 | CAISEKGGISDTQYF | TGTGCCATCAGTGAGAAGGGGGGGATATCAGATACGCAGTATTTT
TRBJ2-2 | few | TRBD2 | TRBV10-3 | CAITDGRESPGELFF | TGTGCCATCACCGACGGGCGGGAGTCCCCCGGGGAGCTGTTTTTT
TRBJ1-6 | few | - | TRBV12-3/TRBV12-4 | CASSLGQFDNSPLHF | TGTGCCAGCAGTTTAGGACAGTTCGATAATTCACCCCTCCACTTT
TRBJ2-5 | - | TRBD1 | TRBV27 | CTSSLLGTAAREQYF | TGTACCAGCAGTTTACTCGGGACAGCCGCGCGAGAGCAGTACTTC
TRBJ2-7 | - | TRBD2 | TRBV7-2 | CASSLAGTSGSIAYEQYF | TGTGCCAGCAGCTTAGCCGGGACTAGCGGGAGTATAGCGTACGAGCAGTACTTC
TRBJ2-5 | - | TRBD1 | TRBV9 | CASSATGASFQETQYF | TGTGCCAGCAGCGCCACAGGGGCCTCCTTCCAAGAGACCCAGTACTTC
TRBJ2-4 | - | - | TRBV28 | CASSLKRDRQYF | TGTGCCAGCAGTTTAAAAAGGGACCGACAGTACTTC
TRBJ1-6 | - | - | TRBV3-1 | CASSQGTDNSPLHF | TGTGCCAGCAGCCAAGGGACAGACAATTCACCCCTCCACTTT
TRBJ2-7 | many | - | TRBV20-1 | CSARGAYEQYF | TGCAGTGCTAGAGGAGCCTACGAGCAGTACTTC
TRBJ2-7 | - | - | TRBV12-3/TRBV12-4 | CASSLVPRAGEQYF | TGTGCCAGCAGTTTAGTACCCAGGGCGGGGGAGCAGTACTTC
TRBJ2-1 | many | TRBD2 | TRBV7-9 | CASSSRTDFSGRLNEQFF | TGTGCCAGCAGCTCCCGAACCGACTTCAGCGGGAGGTTGAATGAGCAGTTCTTC
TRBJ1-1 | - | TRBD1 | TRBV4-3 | CASSQFRGSTEAFF | TGCGCCAGCAGCCAATTCAGGGGGAGCACTGAAGCTTTCTTT
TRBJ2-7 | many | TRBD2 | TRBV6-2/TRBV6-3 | CASSKGLLGDEQYF | TGTGCCAGCAGCAAGGGACTACTCGGAGACGAGCAGTACTTC
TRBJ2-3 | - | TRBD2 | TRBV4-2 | CASSQDPTSGNTDTQYF | TGTGCCAGCAGCCAAGATCCGACTAGCGGGAACACAGATACGCAGTATTTT
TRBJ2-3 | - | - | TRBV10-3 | CAIREGYEDTQYF | TGTGCCATCAGGGAGGGATATGAGGATACGCAGTATTTT
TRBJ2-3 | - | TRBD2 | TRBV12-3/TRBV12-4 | CASSSLAGTTSDTQYF | TGTGCCAGCAGTTCCCTAGCGGGGACTACCTCGGATACGCAGTATTTT
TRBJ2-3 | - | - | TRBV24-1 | CATSDPMTPDTQYF | TGTGCCACCAGTGATCCGATGACCCCGGATACGCAGTATTTT
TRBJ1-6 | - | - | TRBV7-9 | CASSLGLSSYNSPLHF | TGTGCCAGCAGCTTAGGCCTAAGCTCCTATAATTCACCCCTCCACTTT
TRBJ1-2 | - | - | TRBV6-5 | CASSSPRQAMSYGYTF | TGTGCCAGCAGTTCCCCGCGACAGGCGATGAGCTATGGCTACACCTTC
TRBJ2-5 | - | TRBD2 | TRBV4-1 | CASSQTGLAYQETQYF | TGCGCCAGCAGCCAAACGGGACTAGCGTACCAAGAGACCCAGTACTTC
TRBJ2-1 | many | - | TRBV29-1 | CSGGAGEQFF | TGCAGCGGGGGAGCGGGTGAGCAGTTCTTC
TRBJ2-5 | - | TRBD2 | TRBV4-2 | CASSQDLADNEQYF | TGTGCCAGCAGCCAAGACCTAGCGGACAATGAGCAGTACTTC
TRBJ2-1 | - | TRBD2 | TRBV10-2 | CASSEGFRLAGGKNEQFF | TGCGCCAGCAGTGAGGGTTTTCGACTAGCGGGAGGAAAGAATGAGCAGTTCTTC
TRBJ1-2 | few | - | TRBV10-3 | CAISESSGYGYTF | TGTGCCATCAGTGAGTCTTCCGGCTATGGCTACACCTTC
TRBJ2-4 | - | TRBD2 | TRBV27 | CASSLIWLAGVEEQYF | TGTGCCAGCAGTTTAATTTGGCTAGCGGGAGTAGAAGAGCAGTACTTC
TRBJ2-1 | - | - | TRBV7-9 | CASSPRWDSYNEQFF | TGTGCCAGCAGCCCGAGGTGGGACTCCTACAATGAGCAGTTCTTC
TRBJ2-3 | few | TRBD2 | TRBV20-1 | CSAWNLAGSHVDTQYF | TGCAGTGCTTGGAACTTAGCGGGGTCACACGTGGATACGCAGTATTTT
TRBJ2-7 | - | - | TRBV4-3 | CASSQETYRSYEQYF | TGCGCCAGCAGCCAAGAGACCTACAGATCCTACGAGCAGTACTTC
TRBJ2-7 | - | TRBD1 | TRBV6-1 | CASSGRDRGIRSYEQYF | TGTGCCAGCAGTGGCCGGGACAGGGGCATACGCTCCTACGAGCAGTACTTC
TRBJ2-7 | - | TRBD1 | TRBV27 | CASSKLGQGMLEQYF | TGTGCCAGCAGCAAACTAGGACAGGGTATGCTAGAGCAGTACTTC
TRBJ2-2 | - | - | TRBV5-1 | CASSADTGATGELFF | TGCGCCAGCAGCGCCGACACGGGGGCCACCGGGGAGCTGTTTTTT
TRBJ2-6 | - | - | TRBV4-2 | CASSQDTGQGLAGANVLTF | TGTGCCAGCAGCCAAGATACGGGGCAGGGGCTCGCTGGGGCCAACGTCCTGACTTTC
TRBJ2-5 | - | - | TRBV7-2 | CASSPSFRSGTQYF | TGTGCCAGCAGCCCATCGTTCCGGTCAGGGACGCAGTACTTC
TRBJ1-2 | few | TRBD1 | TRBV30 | CAWSPQGIDYGYTF | TGTGCCTGGAGTCCACAGGGGATCGACTATGGCTACACCTTC
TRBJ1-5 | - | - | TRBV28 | CASSFHKGRLSNQPQHF | TGTGCCAGCAGTTTCCATAAGGGACGGCTGAGCAATCAGCCCCAGCATTTT
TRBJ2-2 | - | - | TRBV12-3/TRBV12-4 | CASSFRGPNTGELFF | TGTGCCAGCAGTTTCCGAGGACCGAACACCGGGGAGCTGTTTTTT
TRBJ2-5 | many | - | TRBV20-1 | CSARDGRSETQYF | TGCAGTGCTAGGGACGGGAGATCGGAGACCCAGTACTTC
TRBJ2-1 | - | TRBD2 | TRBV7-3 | CASSLTLLAGGSNEQFF | TGTGCCAGCAGCTTAACATTACTAGCGGGAGGGAGCAATGAGCAGTTCTTC
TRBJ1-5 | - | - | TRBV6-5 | CASSFYAGRHNQPQHF | TGTGCCAGCAGTTTCTACGCGGGACGGCACAATCAGCCCCAGCATTTT
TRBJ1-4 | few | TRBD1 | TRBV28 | CASSVQGGNEKLFF | TGTGCCAGCAGTGTCCAGGGGGGGAATGAAAAACTGTTTTTT